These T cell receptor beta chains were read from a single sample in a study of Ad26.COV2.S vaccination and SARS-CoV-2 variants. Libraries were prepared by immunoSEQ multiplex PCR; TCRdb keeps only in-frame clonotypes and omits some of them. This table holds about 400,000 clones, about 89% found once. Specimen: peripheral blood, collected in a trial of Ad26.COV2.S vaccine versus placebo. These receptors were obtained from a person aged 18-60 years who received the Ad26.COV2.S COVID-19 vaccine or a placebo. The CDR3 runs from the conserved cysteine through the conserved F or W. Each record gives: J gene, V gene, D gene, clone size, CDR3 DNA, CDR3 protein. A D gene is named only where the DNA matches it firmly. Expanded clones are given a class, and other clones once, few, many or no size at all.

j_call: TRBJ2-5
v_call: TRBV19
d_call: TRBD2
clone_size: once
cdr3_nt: TGTGCCAGTAGTAAGACTAGCGGGAGCTTCGAAGAGACCCAGTACTTC
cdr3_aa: CASSKTSGSFEETQYF

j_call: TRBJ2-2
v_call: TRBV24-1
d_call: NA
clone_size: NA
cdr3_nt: TGTGCCACCAGTGATTTTGCAGGGCGCGTCGGGGAGCTGTTTTTT
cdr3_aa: CATSDFAGRVGELFF

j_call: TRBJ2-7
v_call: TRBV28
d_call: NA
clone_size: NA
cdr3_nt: TGTGCCAGCAGTGAGGGCAGGTACGAGCAGTACTTC
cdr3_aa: CASSEGRYEQYF

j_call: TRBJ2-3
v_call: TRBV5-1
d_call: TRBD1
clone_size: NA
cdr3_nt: TGCGCCAGCAGCCGCCGGGACAGGACAGCCGCAGATACGCAGTATTTT
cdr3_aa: CASSRRDRTAADTQYF

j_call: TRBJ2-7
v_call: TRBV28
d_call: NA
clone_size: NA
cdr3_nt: TGTGCCAGCAAGGGGGGGGTGGCAGGGGACTCCTACGAGCAGTACTTC
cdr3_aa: CASKGGVAGDSYEQYF

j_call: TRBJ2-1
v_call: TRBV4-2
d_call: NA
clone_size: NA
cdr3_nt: TGTGCCAGCAGCCCGACTAGGGGAAGCTACAATGAGCAGTTCTTC
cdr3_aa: CASSPTRGSYNEQFF

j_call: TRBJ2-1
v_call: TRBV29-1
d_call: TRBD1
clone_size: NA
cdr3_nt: TGCAGCGCCAATCGACAGGGGTGGGACAATGAGCAGTTCTTC
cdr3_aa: CSANRQGWDNEQFF

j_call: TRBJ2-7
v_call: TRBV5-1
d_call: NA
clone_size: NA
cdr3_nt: TGCGCCAGCAGCTTGGTAACGGGGGCAAACTCCTACGAGCAGTACTTC
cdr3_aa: CASSLVTGANSYEQYF

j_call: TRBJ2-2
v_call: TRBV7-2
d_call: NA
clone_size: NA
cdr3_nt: TGTGCCAGCAGCCCAAGTCGTACCGGGGAGCTGTTTTTT
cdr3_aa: CASSPSRTGELFF

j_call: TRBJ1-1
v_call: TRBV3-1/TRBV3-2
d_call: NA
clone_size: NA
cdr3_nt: TGTGCCAGCAGCCAAAGGGGCCCGAACACTGAAGCTTTCTTT
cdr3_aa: CASSQRGPNTEAFF

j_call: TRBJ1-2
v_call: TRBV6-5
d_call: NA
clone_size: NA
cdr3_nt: TGTGCCAGCCCAGGGTTAGACTATGGCTACACCTTC
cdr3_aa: CASPGLDYGYTF

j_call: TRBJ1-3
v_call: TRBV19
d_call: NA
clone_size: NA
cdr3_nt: TGTGCCAGTAGTATAACAGCGGCAAACACCATATATTTT
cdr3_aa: CASSITAANTIYF

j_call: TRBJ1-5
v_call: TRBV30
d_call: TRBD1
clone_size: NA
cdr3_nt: TGTGCCTGGGGACAGGGGCTCAATCAGCCCCAGCATTTT
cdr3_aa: CAWGQGLNQPQHF

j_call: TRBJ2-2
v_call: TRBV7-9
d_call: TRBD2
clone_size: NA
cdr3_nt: TGTGCCAGCAGCTCCCGATCGAGCGGGAGGAGGAACACCGGGGAGCTGTTTTTT
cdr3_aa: CASSSRSSGRRNTGELFF